The 13 T cell receptor beta chains below come from one sample, sequenced in a study of blood T cell repertoires in COVID-19. Using immunoSEQ multiplex PCR, the repertoire was profiled, and TCRdb retains in-frame clones only, with some absent. The sample includes 200,000 to 300,000 clones, 85% to 90% of them seen just once. Source material: peripheral blood. Source of these receptors: a woman between 40 and 55 years old who had recovered from COVID-19.

This rearrangement joins TRBV18 to TRBJ2-7, with a possible D match to TRBD1 (6 bases). V shed 3 bases and J shed 2 bases, with 8 bases lying between them. The V gene's germline CDR1 is KGHSH and CDR2 LQKENI. The CDR3 has 13 residues. As DNA, the CDR3 is TGTGCCAGCTCACCGGACAGTGCCTACGAGCAGTACTTC. This gives the protein CASSPDSAYEQYF.

The rearrangement links TRBV2 to TRBJ2-3; D is possibly TRBD2 (7 bases). With 3 bases removed from V and 0 bases from J, the gap between germline ends came to 19 bases. Germline V gene lookup returns CDR1 SNHLY and CDR2 FYNNEI. The CDR3 covers 18 residues. CDR3 in DNA: TGTGCCAGCAGTGATATACGCGGGGGACAATCTAGCACAGATACGCAGTATTTT. Its translation: CASSDIRGGQSSTDTQYF.

The J gene is TRBJ1-5, the V gene TRBV4-1, with unresolved D. Trimming left V 3 bases short and J 5 bases short, with 5 bases between. Germline values: CDR1 MGHRA, CDR2 YSYEKL. CDR3 length: 12 amino acids. CDR3 in DNA: TGCGCCAGCAGCCAGGGAGATCAGCCCCAGCATTTT. This gives the protein CASSQGDQPQHF.

V gene TRBV7-9 combines with J gene TRBJ2-3; 10 bases are shared with TRBD2. CDR1 and CDR2 from the germline V gene are SEHNR and FQNEAQ (reference sequence). This CDR3 spans 16 amino acids. V lost 0 bases to trimming and J lost 1 base; unmatched junction nucleotides: 1. The CDR3, as DNA: TGTGCCAGCAGCTTAGCAACTAGCGGGGGCACAGATACGCAGTATTTT. Its protein is CASSLATSGGTDTQYF.

This sequence joins TRBV7-3 and TRBJ1-1, with 10 bases aligning to TRBD1. This CDR3 is 16 amino acids long. With V trimmed by 5 bases and J by 0 bases, 6 bases remained unmatched. The germline CDR1 and CDR2 sequences are SGHTA and FQGTGA. The CDR3: CASSPRQGAVNTEAFF. The CDR3 nucleotides read TGTGCCAGCAGCCCCCGACAGGGGGCGGTGAACACTGAAGCTTTCTTT.

The gene calls are TRBV19 and TRBJ1-6; D gene ambiguous. Germline CDR1 reads LNHDA; CDR2 reads SQIVND (reference sequence). The CDR3 totals 14 residues. V lost 3 bases to trimming and J lost 8 bases, with 11 bases between them. CDR3 loop: CASSIVPRHSPLHF. In nucleotides, the CDR3 is TGTGCCAGTAGTATTGTCCCTAGGCATTCACCCCTCCACTTT.

The CDR3 protein is CAWYRGPGSPLHF. The DNA of the CDR3 is TGTGCCTGGTACAGGGGGCCCGGTTCACCCCTCCACTTT. V usage is TRBV30 and J usage is TRBJ1-6, with 9 bases matching TRBD1. The J segment lost 9 bases and the V segment lost 5 bases, leaving 5 bases of the junction unmatched. The CDR3 sequence is 13 residues long. CDR1 GTSNPN and CDR2 SVGIG come from the germline V gene (reference sequence).

This clone has just a few counts. CDR3 in DNA: TGTGCCTGGAGTGTAGGGACAGGGGTTTCAGAGACCCAGTACTTC. It translates to CAWSVGTGVSETQYF. The J gene is TRBJ2-5, the V gene TRBV30; TRBD1 matches 10 bases. The CDR3 has 15 amino acids. CDR1 is GTSNPN and CDR2 is SVGIG in the germline V gene (reference sequence). The junction had 5 bases not matched to a gene; V was cut back by 0 bases and J by 4 bases.

CDR3 in DNA: TGCGCCAGCGGACCGAGGACAGGGTACTACGAGCAGTACTTC. Protein sequence: CASGPRTGYYEQYF. The gene calls are TRBV5-1 and TRBJ2-7, with TRBD1 identical over 8 bases. The V gene's germline CDR1 is SGHRS and CDR2 YFSETQ. The V segment lost 7 bases and the J segment 3 bases; nucleotides outside the gene matches: 9. CDR3 length: 14 amino acids.

The chain combines TRBV30 with TRBJ1-2; TRBD1 agrees at 8 bases. Germline assignment: CDR1 GTSNPN and CDR2 SVGIG (reference sequence). V was pared by 4 bases and J by 0 bases, with 4 bases of the junction left unmatched. There are 14 residues in the CDR3. This chain's CDR3 is CAWNRQGTNYGYTF. CDR3 nucleotides: TGTGCCTGGAACCGACAGGGGACTAACTATGGCTACACCTTC. The full variable domain, completed using reference TRBV30 and TRBJ1-2, is SQTIHQWPATLVQPVGSPLSLECTVEGTSNPNLYWYRQAAGRGLQLLFYSVGIGQISSEVPQNLSASRPQDRQFILSSKKLLLSDSGFYLCAWNRQGTNYGYTFGSGTRLTVV.

This rearrangement joins TRBV9 to TRBJ1-4; 7 bases line up with TRBD1. The CDR3 runs 15 residues. Germline lookup yields CDR1 SGDLS and CDR2 YYNGEE. V shed 3 bases, J shed 4 bases, and the junction held 6 bases outside the gene matches. Here the CDR3 reads CASSEGDSRNEKLFF. CDR3 nucleotides: TGTGCCAGCAGCGAGGGGGACAGCCGTAATGAAAAACTGTTTTTT.

CDR3 in DNA: TGTGCCAGCAGCCAAGATCAGGCAGGGGAAGGAGATACGCAGTATTTT. Protein sequence: CASSQDQAGEGDTQYF. The chain links TRBV3-1 (or the pseudogene TRBV3-2) to TRBJ2-3; D is perhaps TRBD1 (6 bases). Germline V CDR1 and CDR2: LGHDT, YNNKEL (reference sequence). With 0 bases removed from V and 5 bases from J, the gap between germline ends came to 15 bases. The CDR3 extends over 16 amino acids.

The rearrangement joins TRBV11-3 to TRBJ1-1; D call uncertain. From germline, CDR1 is SGHNT and CDR2 YENEEA. The CDR3 consists of 15 residues. V lost 2 bases to trimming and J lost 1 base, with 11 bases between them. The CDR3 reads CASSLRSTGNTEAFF. As DNA, the CDR3 is TGTGCCAGCAGCTTAAGGTCGACGGGGAACACTGAAGCTTTCTTT.